Below, 28 T cell receptor delta chains from the same sample are listed, as sequenced in a study of gamma-delta chains in newborns, infants, children (dated by TCRdb to between 2019 and 2020). Instrument on record: Illumina MiSeq. Clones were re-identified by TCRdb from the public reads with CATT, and rows with the same DNA were merged. The sample includes about 4,200 delta-chain clones, with roughly 14% observed a single time. The ten largest clones add up to about 8.5% of the sample. The specimen was blood. These receptors were taken from a child who was a newborn, infant or young child, either healthy, febrile or measles-vaccinated (not recorded which).

To note about this clone: The protein held in TCRdb is that of a much larger clone and does not match this DNA's translation at residue 7, likely because of a read error; the protein shown is translated from the DNA. The chain joins TRDV2 to TRDJ2; D is undetermined. The CDR3 runs to 17 residues. Deletions cut 2 bases from V and 0 bases from J, with 15 bases between. Germline CDR1 is GEAIGNYY and CDR2 is EKD. The CDR3 coding sequence is TGTGCCTGTGACAGTCTGAGGGCCTCTACTTTGACAGCACAACTCTTCTTT. Translation: CACDSLRASTLTAQLFF.

This clone was seen a handful of times. Other DNA sequences of this sample code for an identical CDR3. J is TRDJ1 and V is TRDV1; 13 nucleotides line up with TRDD3. The germline V gene has CDR1 TSWWSYY and CDR2 QGS. The length of the CDR3 is 22 residues. The V segment lost 4 bases and the J segment 2 bases; nucleotides outside the gene matches: 22. The CDR3 protein is CALGVLPVLRYWGIRWTDKLIF. Written as DNA, the CDR3 is TGTGCTCTTGGGGTCCTACCAGTCCTCCGCTACTGGGGGATACGGTGGACCGATAAACTCATCTTT.

By share, this clone counts as large. At the DNA level, this CDR3 is encoded by other sequences in the same sample as well. This CDR3 is CACDTVLLLGDTQTAQLFF. The CDR3 region has the DNA TGTGCCTGTGACACAGTACTTTTACTGGGGGATACGCAGACAGCACAACTCTTCTTT. The V and J genes are TRDV2 and TRDJ2, with 13 positions matching TRDD3. Germline lookup yields CDR1 GEAIGNYY and CDR2 EKD. The CDR3 covers 19 residues. V lost 1 base to trimming and J lost 4 bases; unmatched junction nucleotides: 11.

This clone was found a few times. A much larger clone lies one base from this, so it may be a read error. The identical CDR3 is also encoded by other nucleotide sequences in the sample. V and J are TRDV2 and TRDJ1; 9 nucleotides line up with TRDD3. This CDR3 is built from 17 residues. J gave up 1 base and V 1 base, and 9 bases lay outside the gene matches. The germline CDR1 and CDR2 sequences are GEAIGNYY and EKD. The CDR3: CACDTLAGGYRTDKLIF. The CDR3 DNA sequence: TGTGCCTGTGACACTTTGGCCGGGGGATACCGCACCGATAAACTCATCTTT.

For this clone: Since a much larger clone is just one base distant, this may be a read error. The chain has TRDV2 and TRDJ3; 13 bases are shared with TRDD3. TCRdb carries no J gene annotation; the J gene was assigned here by matching the DNA with germline. Germline CDR1 GEAIGNYY, CDR2 EKD. CDR3 length: 19 residues. CDR3 protein: CACDSVLGDTNWDTRKMFF. CDR3 nucleotides: TGTGCCTGTGACTCCGTACTGGGGGATACGAACTGGGACACCCGAAAGATGTTTTTC.

About this clone: A single base separates this from a much larger clone, so it may be a read error. The chain links TRDV2 to TRDJ3; 8 bases line up with TRDD3. TCRdb records no J gene; here it was assigned by comparing the DNA to germline. The germline gives CDR1 GEAIGNYY, CDR2 EKD. The CDR3 consists of 19 residues. CDR3 DNA sequence: TGTGCCTGTGACACGGTGGGGGATGGGAACTCCTGGGACACCCGAAAGATGTTTTTC. Translating gives CACDTVGDGNSWDTRKMFF.

Comments on this clone: A much larger clone is a single base away; this may be a read error. The chain combines TRDV2 with TRDJ2, with TRDD3 matching over 7 bases. The J gene, left out of TCRdb, was set here by checking the DNA against germline. This CDR3 is built from 19 residues. Germline loops: CDR1 GEAIGNYY, CDR2 EKD. The CDR3 protein is CACDTVRGIQGDLTAKLFF. The CDR3 region has the DNA TGTGCCTGTGACACCGTACGAGGGATACAGGGCGATTTGACAGCAAAACTCTTCTTT.

In its sample, this clone was seen a few times. A read error is possible here, since a much larger clone lies one base away. Other DNA sequences within the sample encode an identical CDR3. The CDR3 here is CACDTVDRQTTGGYKSWDTRKMFF. The CDR3 DNA reads as TGTGCCTGTGACACCGTGGACAGACAGACTACTGGCGGGTATAAATCCTGGGACACCCGAAAGATGTTTTTC. The rearrangement links TRDV2 to TRDJ3; a possible D gene is TRDD3 (5 bases). TCRdb leaves out the J gene; it was filled in here by matching the DNA to germline. There are 24 residues in the CDR3. Germline values: CDR1 GEAIGNYY, CDR2 EKD.

This clone was observed a handful of times. The protein TCRdb lists belongs to a much larger clone and differs from this DNA's translation at residue 3, which points to a read error; the protein shown is made from the DNA. The chain carries TRDV2 and TRDJ1, with TRDD3 identical over 12 bases. This CDR3 has 18 amino acids. Germline V gene data show CDR1 as GEAIGNYY and CDR2 as EKD. Here the CDR3 reads CARDTVLGDTRSTDKLIF. CDR3 nucleotide sequence: TGTGCCCGTGACACGGTTCTGGGGGATACGCGTAGCACCGATAAACTCATCTTT.

About this clone: TCRdb's listed protein matches a much larger clone and diverges from this DNA's translation at residue 6, likely through a read error; the protein shown comes from the DNA. The CDR3 region is CALGKRGYADKLIF. CDR3 DNA sequence: TGTGCTCTTGGCAAGAGGGGATACGCCGATAAACTCATCTTT. The chain combines TRDV1 with TRDJ1, with 9 bases fitting TRDD3. CDR1 and CDR2 from the germline V gene are TSWWSYY and QGS. This CDR3 is 14 amino acids long. J lost 3 bases, V lost 6 bases, and 5 bases had no gene match.

There are a few counts of this clone. This may stem from a read error, because a much larger clone lies one nucleotide away. The chain couples TRDV2 to TRDJ1, with 13 bases that match TRDD3. Germline V gives CDR1 GEAIGNYY, CDR2 EKD. The CDR3 loop spans 18 amino acids. With 0 bases clipped from V and 4 bases from J, the junction kept 10 bases outside the gene matches. The CDR3 region is CACDTVPTGGYVGDKLIF. CDR3 nucleotides: TGTGCCTGTGACACCGTCCCTACTGGGGGATACGTTGGCGATAAACTCATCTTT.

The V gene went uncalled, while the J gene is TRDJ1; no DNA check was done on the table's D call, TRDD3. This CDR3 contains 24 residues. The CDR3 protein is CALGDSPLLPPEILWDTTPDKLIF. CDR3 sequence (DNA): TGTGCTCTTGGGGACTCCCCCCTCCTACCACCTGAGATACTGTGGGATACTACGCCCGATAAACTCATCTTT.

In this sample, this clone turned up a few times. A far more abundant clone sits one base away, making this likely a read error. Other DNA sequences in the sample encode the same CDR3. The chain carries TRDV1 and TRDJ1, with a weak D call TRDD3 (5 bases). The V gene lost 3 bases and the J gene lost 1 base, with 27 bases spanning the gap. The CDR3 contains 20 residues. The V gene's germline CDR1 is TSWWSYY and CDR2 QGS. CDR3 nucleotide sequence: TGTGCTCTTGGGGAGTGGTATAGGAACTGGCCCTTACGAGTCACCGATAAACTCATCTTT. This codes for CALGEWYRNWPLRVTDKLIF.

This clone was seen once. The rearrangement joins TRDV2 to TRDJ1, with 13 bases fitting TRDD3. Assignment of the J gene here rests on matching the DNA to germline, because TCRdb gives none. The CDR3 sequence is 18 residues long. The germline CDR1 and CDR2 sequences are GEAIGNYY and EKD. The J segment lost 4 bases and the V segment lost 0 bases, leaving 10 bases of the junction unmatched. CDR3 bases: TGTGCCTGTGACACCCTCATACTGGGGGATACGCGAGACGATAAACTCATCTTT. Translating gives CACDTLILGDTRDDKLIF.

On this clone: This may come from a read error, since a much larger clone is one base off. The rearrangement uses TRDV2 and TRDJ2; 10 nucleotides agree with TRDD3. The J call may be faulty, since TRDJ1 better matches the DNA end. Looked up from germline, CDR1 is GEAIGNYY and CDR2 is EKD. The CDR3 has 20 residues. CDR3 coding DNA: TGTGCCTGTGACACCCTCAATACTGGGGGATGTGGGGGGTACACCGATAAACTCATCTTT. It encodes CACDTLNTGGCGGYTDKLIF.

Comments on this clone: A much larger clone lies one base from this, so it may be a read error. At the DNA level, this CDR3 is encoded by other sequences in the same sample as well. The V gene is TRDV2, the J gene TRDJ1, with 10 positions matching TRDD3. Germline V gene lookup returns CDR1 GEAIGNYY and CDR2 EKD. This CDR3 is 18 amino acids long. This chain's CDR3 is CACDEVGGGYSYTDKLIF. The CDR3 DNA is TGCGCCTGTGATGAGGTAGGTGGGGGATACTCGTACACCGATAAACTCATCTTT.

To note about this clone: It may be a read error: a sequence one base away is much more abundant. This chain links TRDV2 with TRDJ3; TRDD3 is a possible D gene (5 bases). This CDR3 spans 20 amino acids. Germline V gene data show CDR1 as GEAIGNYY and CDR2 as EKD. The CDR3 DNA follows: TGTGCCTGTGGCACCGTACTGGCATCAATATCTGACTGGGACACCCGACAGATGTTTTTC. Translating gives CACGTVLASISDWDTRQMFF.

This clone rates as medium-sized (0.01 to 0.1%). This sample includes further DNA sequences coding for the same CDR3. The chain links TRDV2 to TRDJ3; 11 bases map to TRDD3. The germline gives CDR1 GEAIGNYY, CDR2 EKD. CDR3 size: 21 residues. Germline trimming cut 0 bases from V and 0 bases from J; bases unmatched to any gene: 9. The CDR3 sequence is CACDTLEVLGDNSWDTRQMFF. The CDR3 bases are TGTGCCTGTGACACCCTAGAAGTACTGGGGGATAACTCCTGGGACACCCGACAGATGTTTTTC.

In regard to this clone: Just one base apart from a much larger clone, this may be a read error. This rearrangement joins TRDV2 to TRDJ3; 10 bases are a match to TRDD3. Germline V lookup: CDR1 GEAIGNYY, CDR2 EKD. The CDR3 totals 19 residues. Losses at the gene ends were 0 bases for V and 2 bases for J; bases not matched to a gene: 6. The CDR3 DNA reads TGTGCCTGTGACACCGTACTGGGGGATTCCCCCTGGGACACCCGACAGATGTTTTTC. Protein sequence: CACDTVLGDSPWDTRQMFF.

Comments on this clone: A far larger clone is off by one base, so a read error is likely. The identical CDR3 is also encoded by other nucleotide sequences in the sample. In DNA, the CDR3 is TGTGCCTGTGACCCCGTACTGGGTATCGATAAACTTATCTTT. It specifies CACDPVLGIDKLIF. J is TRDJ1 and V is TRDV2; weak D call: TRDD3 (6 bases). This CDR3 comprises 14 residues. CDR1 is GEAIGNYY, CDR2 EKD, per germline.

For this clone: The protein held in TCRdb is that of a much larger clone and does not match this DNA's translation at residue 13, likely because of a read error; the protein shown is translated from the DNA. The chain employs TRDV3 and TRDJ1; 9 bases fit TRDD3. The CDR3 spans 14 residues. The germline CDR1 and CDR2 sequences are TVYSNPD and GDNSRS (reference sequence). DNA of the CDR3: TGTGCCTTTGCCTGGTGGGGGATATCCGATAAACTCACCTTT. Translating gives CAFAWWGISDKLTF. The full variable domain, with the rest looked up from reference TRDV3 and TRDJ1, is CDKVTQSSPDQTVASGSEVVLLCTYDTVYSNPDLFWYRIRPDYSFQFVFYGDNSRSEGADFTQGRFSVKHILTQKAFHLVISPVRTEDSATYYCAFAWWGISDKLTFGKGTRVTVEP.

By share, this clone counts as medium-sized (0.01 to 0.1%). This chain joins TRDV1 and TRDJ2; 11 bases match TRDD3. Germline V gene lookup returns CDR1 TSWWSYY and CDR2 QGS. This CDR3 contains 21 residues. J lost 3 bases, V lost 1 base, and 16 bases had no gene match. The DNA for the CDR3 is TGTGCTCTTGGGGAACCTTCCCGCCTTCCCTGGGGGATACCTCTGACAGCACAACTCTTCTTT. Amino acid sequence: CALGEPSRLPWGIPLTAQLFF.

This clone was found a few times. Just one base apart from a much larger clone, this may be a read error. Other DNA sequences in this sample translate to the same CDR3. The chain carries TRDV2 and TRDJ3; D is perhaps TRDD3 (5 bases). V was clipped by 3 bases and J by 0 bases, with 14 bases between them. CDR1 and CDR2 (germline): GEAIGNYY, EKD. The CDR3 is 18 residues long. The CDR3 spells CACDLLGESSWDTRQMFF. CDR3 coding DNA: TGTGCCTGTGACTTACTAGGGGAGAGCTCCTGGGACACCCGACAGATGTTTTTC.

This clone has more than one count but fewer than ten. V usage is TRDV1 and J usage is TRDJ1; tentatively, D is TRDD2 (5 bases). TCRdb does not report a J gene; here it was assigned by matching the DNA to germline references. CDR1 TSWWSYY and CDR2 QGS come from the germline V gene. V lost 5 bases and J 5 bases, leaving 24 bases between the germline ends. The CDR3 has 17 amino acids. This chain's CDR3 is CALGPYHAYCLEDKLIF. In nucleotides, the CDR3 is TGTGCTCTTGGGCCGTACCATGCCTACTGCTTAGAGGATAAACTCATCTTT.

This clone counts as medium-sized (0.01 to 0.1%). The gene calls are TRDV1 and TRDJ1; no definite D call. The V and J ends lost 4 bases and 3 bases respectively, with 18 bases between them. Germline V gene data show CDR1 as TSWWSYY and CDR2 as QGS. The CDR3 is 16 residues long. This CDR3 is CALGVRGPWVSDKLIF. The CDR3 DNA sequence: TGTGCTCTTGGGGTAAGGGGCCCATGGGTATCCGATAAACTCATCTTT.

Only a few counts were recorded for this clone. The protein in TCRdb stems from a much larger clone and differs at residue 6 from this DNA's translation, likely a read error; here the protein is translated from the DNA. The rearrangement joins TRDV2 to TRDJ1, with 12 bases aligning to TRDD3. Germline CDR1 and CDR2: GEAIGNYY and EKD. With 0 bases clipped from V and 0 bases from J, the junction kept 10 bases outside the gene matches. The CDR3 totals 19 residues. The CDR3 coding sequence is TGTGCCTGTGACACCCCGACTGGGGGATACTTCCCCTACACCGATAAACTCATCTTT. It codes for CACDTPTGGYFPYTDKLIF.

Remarks on this clone: Only one base separates this from a far larger clonotype, so it likely reflects a read error. The J gene went uncalled, whereas the V gene is TRDV1; TRDD3 is the table's D call, not checked against the DNA. CDR3 length: 25 residues. Germline assignment: CDR1 TSWWSYY and CDR2 QGS. This chain's CDR3 is CALGAPAAAFPERAGGYMITDKLIF. The CDR3 nucleotides are TGTGCTCTTGGGGCCCCGGCGGCCGCTTTCCCCGAAAGAGCTGGGGGATACATGATCACCGATAAACTAATCTTT.

This clone was counted a few times. The protein recorded in TCRdb matches a much larger clone and deviates from this DNA's translation at residue 5, suggesting a read error; the protein here is obtained by translating the DNA. The chain uses TRDV1 and TRDJ1; weak D call: TRDD2 (5 bases). The better agreement between TRDJ2 and the DNA end casts doubt on the J call. The CDR3 runs 19 residues. Germline lookup yields CDR1 TSWWSYY and CDR2 QGS. CDR3 sequence (DNA): TGTGCTCTTGGGATCACCTCCTTCGCCCTTCTCCCTTTGACAGCACAACTCTTCTTT. Its translation: CALGITSFALLPLTAQLFF.